The source of this TCR beta chain is a study of shared clonotypes between healthy human individuals. Study in general: Participating donors consisted of two women and a few men aged 18 to 49.

The authors ran unsorted PBMC replicate PCRs on around 270 ng DNA, 30,000 or so T cell genomes. Clones were sequenced by immunoSEQ multiplex PCR, and TCRdb holds only the in-frame ones, with some missing. The sample lists some 530,000 clones; around 80% were seen once. The germline CDR1 and CDR2 sequences are SGDLS and YYNGEE. The CDR3 has 13 amino acids. The V and J ends lost 3 bases and 7 bases respectively, with 14 bases between them. This clone was picked up one time. This receptor was obtained from a woman in her thirties or forties in good health. Some clones in this sample may be carry-over from other donors' samples. Sequencing used PBMCs. The chain employs TRBV9 and TRBJ2-7, with D perhaps matching TRBD2 (5 bases). The chain's CDR3 is CASSGVPGGEQYF. The CDR3 region has the DNA TGTGCCAGCAGCGGGGTTCCAGGCGGGGAGCAGTACTTC.